The T cell receptor (beta chain) under discussion was sequenced for a study of vaccination and CD4 T cells after COVID-19. J gave up 0 bases and V 6 bases, and 3 bases lay outside the gene matches. The CDR3 covers 14 residues. CDR1 is ENHRY and CDR2 is SYGVKD in the germline V gene. Sequencing of the DNA from cultured CD4+ T cells was carried out with the Oncomine TCR Beta short-read assay. Genomic DNA was taken out of cultured CD4+ T cells by extraction. TCRdb independently ran MiXCR on the PCR reads; one entry per CDR3 protein. Of 15,000 or so distinct CDR3 sequences listed, roughly three fifths are singletons. The treatment: roughly 10-day PBMC culture with coronavirus spike peptide pools or control peptides (ViraFEST assay). In its sample, this clonotype was seen once. The antigen remains undetermined.

The source is a human donor who had recovered from COVID-19. The rearrangement joins TRBV10-3 to TRBJ2-3, with TRBD1 identical over 7 bases. This specimen consisted of CD4+ T cells from blood, cultured in vitro, obtained after SARS-CoV-2 vaccination. This CDR3 is CAIRQQGSTDTQYF. DNA for the CDR3: TGTGCCATCAGACAACAGGGGAGCACAGATACGCAGTATTTT.